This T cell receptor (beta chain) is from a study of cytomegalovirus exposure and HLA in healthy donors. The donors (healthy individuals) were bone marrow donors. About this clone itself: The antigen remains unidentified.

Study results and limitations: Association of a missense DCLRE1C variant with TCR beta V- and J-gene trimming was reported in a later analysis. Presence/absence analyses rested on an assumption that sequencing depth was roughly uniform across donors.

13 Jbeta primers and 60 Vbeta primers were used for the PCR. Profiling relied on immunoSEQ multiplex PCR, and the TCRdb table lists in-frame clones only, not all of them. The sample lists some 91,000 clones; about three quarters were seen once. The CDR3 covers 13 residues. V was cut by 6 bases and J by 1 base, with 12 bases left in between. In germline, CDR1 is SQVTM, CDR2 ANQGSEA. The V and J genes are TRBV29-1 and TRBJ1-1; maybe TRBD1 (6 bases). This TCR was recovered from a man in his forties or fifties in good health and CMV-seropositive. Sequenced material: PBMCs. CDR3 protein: CSVERTANTEAFF. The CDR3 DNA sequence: TGCAGCGTAGAAAGGACAGCGAACACTGAAGCTTTCTTT.